Detailed here is one TCR beta chain. This entry is derived from a study of shared clonotypes between healthy human individuals. At the level of the study: Used for every donor were three CD4 naive, three CD4 memory, two CD8 naive and one CD8 memory plate.

CDR1 and CDR2 (germline): SEHNR, FQNEAQ (reference sequence). V lost 5 bases, J lost 10 bases, and 15 bases lay in between. The CDR3 loop spans 14 amino acids. Clones were read by immunoSEQ multiplex PCR, and TCRdb kept only the in-frame ones, dropping some. The sample has approximately 2.4 million clones, approximately 96% seen once. From CD4+ cells came CD45RA+ naive and CD45RA-negative memory subsets. The rearrangement links TRBV7-9 to TRBJ1-6; D not certain. The sample was naive CD4+ T cells sorted from blood. Documented subset: CD45RA+ positively selected. The receptor comes from a man aged 18 to 29 in good health. CDR3 in amino acids: CASSHPQEGSPLHF. CDR3 DNA: TGTGCCAGCAGCCACCCCCAAGAGGGATCACCCCTCCACTTT.